This T cell receptor (beta chain) stems from a study of T cell changes during pregnancy in multiple sclerosis. Libraries were prepared by immunoSEQ multiplex PCR; TCRdb keeps only in-frame clonotypes and omits some of them. The sample lists tens of thousands of clones, over 85% occurring once. V gave up 2 bases and J gave up 3 bases, with 6 bases separating them. The CDR3 totals 13 residues. Germline CDR1 reads SGHRS; CDR2 reads YFSETQ. This clonotype was obtained from a female donor in good health, enrolled as a control in a pregnancy study. The chain is built from TRBV5-1 and TRBJ1-5, with D uncertain. This specimen was peripheral blood, taken in the second trimester of pregnancy. This CDR3 reads CASSLRDNQPQHF. The CDR3 DNA is TGCGCCAGCAGCTTACGGGACAATCAGCCCCAGCATTTT.